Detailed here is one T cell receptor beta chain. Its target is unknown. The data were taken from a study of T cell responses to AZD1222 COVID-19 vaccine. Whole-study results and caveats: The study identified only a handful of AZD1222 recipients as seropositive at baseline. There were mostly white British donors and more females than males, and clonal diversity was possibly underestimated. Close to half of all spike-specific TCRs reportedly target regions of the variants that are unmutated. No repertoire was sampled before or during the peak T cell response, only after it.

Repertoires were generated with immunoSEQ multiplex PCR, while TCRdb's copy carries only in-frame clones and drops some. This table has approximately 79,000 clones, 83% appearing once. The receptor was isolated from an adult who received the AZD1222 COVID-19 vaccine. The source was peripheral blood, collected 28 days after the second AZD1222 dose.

CDR3 amino acids: CASSVDRFTDTQYF. DNA for the CDR3: TGTGCCAGCAGCGTCGACCGGTTCACAGATACGCAGTATTTT. J is TRBJ2-3 and V is TRBV7-3, with D unresolved. The CDR3 runs 14 residues. Trimming took off 5 bases at V and 2 bases at J, with 11 bases between the two ends. Germline CDR1 SGHTA, CDR2 FQGTGA.